These T cell receptor beta chains were read from a single sample in a study of blood T cell repertoires in COVID-19. The table came from immunoSEQ multiplex PCR; TCRdb's copy has only in-frame clones and leaves some out. This table has over 300,000 clones, about nine tenths appearing once. What was sequenced was PBMCs or T cells enriched from blood (not recorded which). The receptors stem from a woman aged 40 to 50 who had recovered from COVID-19. CDR3s include the opening cysteine and the closing phenylalanine or tryptophan. A D gene is named only where the DNA matches it firmly. Part of the rows lack a size; the others show once, few, many or a class for expanded clones.

V	J	size	D	DNA	CDR3
TRBV5-1	TRBJ2-1	-	-	TGCGCCAGCCGCCCACAGGGCTCAGGAGGTAATGAGCAGTTCTTC	CASRPQGSGGNEQFF
TRBV5-4	TRBJ1-4	-	-	TGTGCCAGCAGCCCCGGACAAAATGAAAAACTGTTTTTT	CASSPGQNEKLFF
TRBV29-1	TRBJ1-3	-	-	TGCAGCGTTGAGGCAGGGGCTGGAAACACCATATATTTT	CSVEAGAGNTIYF
TRBV7-9	TRBJ2-3	-	TRBD2	TGTGCCAGCAGCCCACCGTCCGCGGGAGGTGTCACAGATACGCAGTATTTT	CASSPPSAGGVTDTQYF
TRBV28	TRBJ2-1	-	-	TGTGCCAGCAGTTTGCCCAGCACCGGAGGTGATGAGCAGTTCTTC	CASSLPSTGGDEQFF
TRBV5-1	TRBJ1-4	few	TRBD1	TGCGCCAGCAGCTCCGAACCGGGACAGACTAATGAAAAACTGTTTTTT	CASSSEPGQTNEKLFF
TRBV6-5	TRBJ2-2	-	-	TGTGCCAGCAGTTACAGGGGGGGGACCGGGGAGCTGTTTTTT	CASSYRGGTGELFF
TRBV19	TRBJ1-2	once	TRBD1	TGTGCCAGTAGTACTGGACAGGGAGCCTATGGCTACACCTTC	CASSTGQGAYGYTF
TRBV30	TRBJ2-2	-	TRBD2	TGTGCCTGGTCCGGGACTACCGCGACCGGGGAGCTGTTTTTT	CAWSGTTATGELFF
TRBV11-2	TRBJ1-6	-	-	TGTGCCAGCAGCCCCACAGGACATACAAAGAATTCACCCCTCCACTTT	CASSPTGHTKNSPLHF
TRBV13	TRBJ2-5	-	TRBD2	TGTGCCAGCAGCATCGGACTAGCGGGGGCCCCACGGGAGACCCAGTACTTC	CASSIGLAGAPRETQYF
TRBV7-9	TRBJ1-4	-	TRBD1	TGTGCCAGCAGTTCTCCGGGACAGGGGTTTGGAAAACTGTTTTTT	CASSSPGQGFGKLFF
TRBV20-1	TRBJ1-4	-	-	TGCAGTGCTTCGGGAGTGTTTTTT	CSASGVFF
TRBV24-1	TRBJ2-1	few	-	TGTGCCACCAGTATACCAGCGGCAAGCTCCTACAATGAGCAGTTCTTC	CATSIPAASSYNEQFF
TRBV7-6	TRBJ2-3	-	-	TGTGCCAGCTGGGGGGGCGGCACAGATACGCAGTATTTT	CASWGGGTDTQYF
TRBV7-2	TRBJ2-7	-	TRBD2	TGTGCCAGCAGCTTAAGACTAGCGGGATACGAGCAGTACTTC	CASSLRLAGYEQYF
TRBV19	TRBJ1-5	-	TRBD1	TGTGCCAGTAGCCAGACAGGGGTGGCCCAGCATTTT	CASSQTGVAQHF
TRBV7-2	TRBJ1-5	few	TRBD1	TGTGCCAGCAGCTTAGTCACGGCAGGGGGCCAGCCCCAGCATTTT	CASSLVTAGGQPQHF
TRBV19	TRBJ1-1	-	-	TGTGCCAGTAGTTCTAAGCCTCACCCGAACACTGAAGCTTTCTTT	CASSSKPHPNTEAFF
TRBV6-5	TRBJ2-7	-	-	TGTGCCAGCAGTTACTCGCGCAGGGGCTACGAGCAGTACTTC	CASSYSRRGYEQYF
TRBV6-6	TRBJ2-3	-	TRBD1	TGTGCCAGCCAACCGGGACAGGGGGCTGCAGATACGCAGTATTTT	CASQPGQGAADTQYF
TRBV3-1/TRBV3-2	TRBJ2-7	-	-	TGTGCCAGCAGCCCTAGAGGGCGCGAGCAGTACTTC	CASSPRGREQYF
TRBV9	TRBJ2-1	-	TRBD2	TGTGCCAGCAGCGTAGGGGCTAGCGGGGGGGCTAGAGAGCAGTTCTTC	CASSVGASGGAREQFF
TRBV5-4	TRBJ1-4	-	-	TGTGCCAGCAGCCCGCGGGAGAATGAAAAACTGTTTTTT	CASSPRENEKLFF
TRBV6-5	TRBJ1-5	-	TRBD1	TGTGCCAGCAAAGGTGCAGGGGGCGTCCAGCCCCAGCATTTT	CASKGAGGVQPQHF
TRBV6-5	TRBJ1-1	-	-	TGTGCCAGCAGTCGCCAGGGACTGAAGAACACTGAAGCTTTCTTT	CASSRQGLKNTEAFF